These 25 T cell receptor beta chains were sequenced from one sample in a study of blood T cell repertoires in COVID-19. Generated by immunoSEQ multiplex PCR, the TCRdb table keeps only in-frame clones and is missing some. The sample records around 160,000 clones, about nine tenths being singletons. Sequences were obtained from peripheral blood. The receptors were sampled from a man older than 75 with acute or convalescent COVID-19.

This rearrangement joins TRBV5-4 to TRBJ2-7, with TRBD1 identical over 7 bases. The length of the CDR3 is 15 residues. Germline CDR1 and CDR2: SGHNT and YYREEE (reference sequence). J lost 2 bases, V lost 4 bases, and 9 bases had no gene match. CDR3 amino acids: CASSHPGQLAYEQYF. CDR3 nucleotide sequence: TGTGCCAGCAGCCACCCGGGACAGCTAGCCTACGAGCAGTACTTC.

The chain links TRBV29-1 to TRBJ2-7; D unclear. The germline gives CDR1 SQVTM, CDR2 ANQGSEA. The length of the CDR3 is 13 residues. V dropped 4 bases and J dropped 2 bases, with 12 bases sitting between them. The CDR3, as DNA: TGCAGCGTTGGAATGGGCACAACCTACGAGCAGTACTTC. Translated: CSVGMGTTYEQYF.

This clone was detected only once. The chain joins TRBV25-1 to TRBJ2-5, with D uncertain. Germline CDR1 reads MGHDK; CDR2 reads SYGVNS. V was shortened by 5 bases and J by 5 bases, with 6 bases between the two germline ends. This CDR3 contains 11 residues. The CDR3 protein is CASSTLETQYF. The DNA of the CDR3 is TGTGCCAGCAGTACATTGGAGACCCAGTACTTC.

The chain carries TRBV9 and TRBJ2-3, with TRBD2 matching over 9 bases. V shed 0 bases, J shed 2 bases, and the junction held 1 base outside the gene matches. Germline V gene data show CDR1 as SGDLS and CDR2 as YYNGEE. The CDR3 contains 15 residues. The CDR3 coding sequence is TGTGCCAGCAGCGTAGTGGGACTAGCCACAGATACGCAGTATTTT. It encodes CASSVVGLATDTQYF.

This sequence joins TRBV4-1 and TRBJ2-7; D may be TRBD2 (5 bases). The CDR3 loop spans 14 amino acids. Looked up from germline, CDR1 is MGHRA and CDR2 is YSYEKL. Trimming shortened V by 4 bases and J by 3 bases, and 13 bases separated the two germline ends. CDR3 in DNA: TGCGCCAGCAGCCCCACGGGGTTCAACTACGAGCAGTACTTC. Encoded protein: CASSPTGFNYEQYF.

The chain joins TRBV19 to TRBJ1-6; D ambiguous. The CDR3 loop spans 14 amino acids. With 3 bases removed from V and 7 bases from J, the gap between germline ends came to 10 bases. Germline CDR1 reads LNHDA; CDR2 reads SQIVND (reference sequence). In DNA form, the CDR3 reads TGTGCCAGTAGTATGATAGCCGGAAATTCACCCCTCCACTTT. Translation: CASSMIAGNSPLHF.

The J gene is TRBJ1-1, the V gene TRBV7-2, with 7 positions matching TRBD1. Germline lookup yields CDR1 SGHTA and CDR2 FQGNSA. This CDR3 contains 13 residues. J gave up 3 bases and V 5 bases, and 3 bases lay outside the gene matches. CDR3 coding DNA: TGTGCCAGCAGCCGCGACAGGGACACTGAAGCTTTCTTT. This encodes CASSRDRDTEAFF.

This CDR3 reads CASSIGGNYNGEQFF. DNA for the CDR3: TGTGCCAGTAGTATAGGGGGCAATTATAACGGGGAGCAGTTCTTC. This rearrangement joins TRBV19 to TRBJ2-1; a weak D match, TRBD1 (5 bases). The CDR3 is 15 residues long. V gave up 1 base and J gave up 10 bases, with 17 bases separating them. Germline values: CDR1 LNHDA, CDR2 SQIVND (reference sequence).

The gene calls are TRBV28 and TRBJ1-2, with TRBD1 identical over 8 bases. There are 15 residues in the CDR3. Germline CDR1 and CDR2: MDHEN and SYDVKM. J was trimmed by 4 bases and V by 6 bases; bases with no gene match: 10. This CDR3 reads CASRVSGTGTYGYTF. The CDR3 DNA reads as TGTGCCAGCAGAGTATCCGGGACAGGCACCTATGGCTACACCTTC.

V usage is TRBV5-8 and J usage is TRBJ1-2; D possibly corresponds to TRBD1 (6 bases). The CDR3 runs 13 residues. Germline CDR1 is SGHTS and CDR2 is YDEGEE. Trimming took off 0 bases at V and 8 bases at J, with 11 bases between the two ends. The CDR3 protein is CASSLARTVGYTF. The CDR3 region has the DNA TGTGCCAGCAGCTTGGCCCGGACAGTAGGCTACACCTTC.

This chain links TRBV2 with TRBJ1-4, with 9 positions matching TRBD1. V was clipped by 2 bases and J by 5 bases; unmatched bases: 3. The CDR3 totals 15 residues. Per the germline V gene, CDR1 is SNHLY and CDR2 is FYNNEI. Here the CDR3 DNA reads TGTGCCAGCAGTGAACCCGGGACAGGGAATGAAAAACTGTTTTTT. Translated, it gives CASSEPGTGNEKLFF.

This chain links TRBV19 with TRBJ1-3, with D maybe TRBD1 (6 bases). V dropped 0 bases and J dropped 4 bases, with 16 bases sitting between them. CDR3 length: 17 amino acids. Germline CDR1 LNHDA, CDR2 SQIVND (reference sequence). CDR3 loop: CASSIDLLGQTGNTIYF. CDR3 DNA: TGTGCCAGTAGTATAGACTTGCTTGGACAGACCGGAAACACCATATATTTT.

This chain connects TRBV6-5 to TRBJ1-1, with D unclear. The CDR3 contains 13 residues. Germline V CDR1 and CDR2: MNHEY, SVGAGI. Trimming removed 4 bases at V and 1 base at J, with 7 bases between. The CDR3 region has the DNA TGTGCCAGCAGTTTCGCAGGGAACACTGAAGCTTTCTTT. This encodes CASSFAGNTEAFF.

V gene TRBV9 combines with J gene TRBJ1-1; 10 bases are a match to TRBD1. Germline-derived CDR1 and CDR2 are SGDLS and YYNGEE. J lost 6 bases, V lost 5 bases, and 19 bases had no gene match. The CDR3 has 18 residues. CDR3 nucleotides: TGTGCCAGCAGTAAAGGGACAGGGGTGGGGAAGGGGAGACCTGAAGCTTTCTTT. Its protein is CASSKGTGVGKGRPEAFF.

This sequence joins TRBV5-1 and TRBJ2-5, with D possibly TRBD1 on 6 matching bases. The CDR3 has 14 residues. Trimming took off 3 bases at V and 1 base at J, with 10 bases between the two ends. Germline V CDR1 and CDR2: SGHRS, YFSETQ. The CDR3 region has the DNA TGCGCCAGCAGCTCCTCGACAGGCCAAGAGACCCAGTACTTC. Translating gives CASSSSTGQETQYF. The full variable domain, completed using reference TRBV5-1 and TRBJ2-5, is KAGVTQTPRYLIKTRGQQVTLSCSPISGHRSVSWYQQTPGQGLQFLFEYFSETQRNKGNFPGRFSGRQFSNSRSEMNVSTLELGDSALYLCASSSSTGQETQYFGPGTRLLVL.

The chain has TRBV11-1 and TRBJ2-7; 8 nucleotides line up with TRBD2. The CDR3 extends over 14 amino acids. CDR1 is SGHAT and CDR2 is FQDESV in the germline V gene (reference sequence). The J segment lost 4 bases and the V segment lost 3 bases, leaving 5 bases of the junction unmatched. The DNA for the CDR3 is TGTGCCAGCAGCTTTGGTAGCGGGAATTACGAGCAGTACTTC. It specifies CASSFGSGNYEQYF.

The rearrangement joins TRBV30 to TRBJ1-5; D remains unclear. Germline-derived CDR1 and CDR2 are GTSNPN and SVGIG (reference sequence). This CDR3 contains 16 residues. The V end lost 2 bases, the J end lost 0 bases, and 14 bases lay between the germline ends. The chain's CDR3 is CAWSPGVLYSNQPQHF. CDR3 nucleotide sequence: TGTGCCTGGAGTCCAGGCGTCCTCTATAGCAATCAGCCCCAGCATTTT.

The chain couples TRBV21-1 to TRBJ1-5; the table assigns TRBD1, which was not confirmed against the DNA. TRBV21-1 is tagged as a pseudogene. This CDR3 region has 16 residues. CDR3 in DNA: TGTGCCAGCAGCATGGGGCAGGGGATCAGCAATCAGCCCCAGCATTTT. This encodes CASSMGQGISNQPQHF.

The sample holds one count of this clone. The chain employs TRBV29-1 and TRBJ1-1, with D unclear. Deletions cut 3 bases from V and 3 bases from J, with 11 bases between. The CDR3 has 13 residues. The V gene's germline CDR1 is SQVTM and CDR2 ANQGSEA. This chain's CDR3 is CSVETPADTEAFF. The CDR3 DNA reads TGCAGCGTTGAGACCCCGGCGGACACTGAAGCTTTCTTT. The entire variable domain, with the rest obtained from reference TRBV29-1 and TRBJ1-1, is as follows: SAVISQKPSRDICQRGTSLTIQCQVDSQVTMMFWYRQQPGQSLTLIATANQGSEATYESGFVIDKFPISRPNLTFSTLTVSNMSPEDSSIYLCSVETPADTEAFFGQGTRLTVV.

The chain is built from TRBV27 and TRBJ2-1; 9 bases are shared with TRBD1. This CDR3 spans 14 amino acids. In germline, CDR1 is MNHEY, CDR2 SMNVEV (reference sequence). V lost 6 bases to trimming and J lost 5 bases; unmatched junction nucleotides: 5. CDR3 residues: CASRRWDRDNEQFF. Here the CDR3 DNA reads TGTGCCAGCAGACGATGGGACAGGGACAATGAGCAGTTCTTC.

The chain recombines TRBV12-3 or TRBV12-4 with TRBJ1-1; TRBD1 matches at 8 bases. Trimming at V came to 6 bases and at J to 3 bases, leaving 3 bases not matched to a gene. This CDR3 contains 13 residues. For the CDR3, the DNA is TGTGCCAGCAGATTGACAGGGGACACTGAAGCTTTCTTT. It is translated as CASRLTGDTEAFF.

The chain uses TRBV19 and TRBJ2-7; TRBD2 matches 8 bases. The CDR3 sequence is 15 residues long. Per germline, CDR1 LNHDA and CDR2 SQIVND (reference sequence). Unmatched junction bases numbered 5, after V lost 4 bases and J lost 0 bases. Written as DNA, the CDR3 is TGTGCCAGTAGTACGAGCGCGGGGGGCTCCTACGAGCAGTACTTC. It is translated as CASSTSAGGSYEQYF.

V is TRBV5-1 and J is TRBJ1-3, with 8 bases matching TRBD1. CDR1 is SGHRS and CDR2 is YFSETQ in the germline V gene. The CDR3 sequence is 18 residues long. Trimming removed 0 bases from V and 2 bases from J; junction bases left unmatched: 10. The CDR3 loop is CASSLGADRAFPGNTIYF. CDR3 sequence (DNA): TGCGCCAGCAGCTTGGGGGCGGACAGGGCTTTCCCTGGAAACACCATATATTTT. The full variable domain, rest sourced from reference TRBV5-1 and TRBJ1-3, is KAGVTQTPRYLIKTRGQQVTLSCSPISGHRSVSWYQQTPGQGLQFLFEYFSETQRNKGNFPGRFSGRQFSNSRSEMNVSTLELGDSALYLCASSLGADRAFPGNTIYFGEGSWLTVV.

J is TRBJ1-2 and V is TRBV6-5; tentative D call: TRBD1 (5 bases). Germline V gene data show CDR1 as MNHEY and CDR2 as SVGAGI. The CDR3 loop spans 16 amino acids. With 2 bases removed from V and 4 bases from J, the gap between germline ends came to 17 bases. CDR3 sequence reads: CASSYSRQAGAYGYTF. The CDR3 nucleotides are TGTGCCAGCAGTTACAGCAGGCAGGCTGGGGCCTATGGCTACACCTTC.

V gene TRBV5-4 combines with J gene TRBJ2-1; D is perhaps TRBD2 (6 bases). The CDR3 extends over 18 amino acids. The V end was cut by 2 bases, the J end by 0 bases, with 18 bases between. CDR1 and CDR2 from the germline V gene are SGHNT and YYREEE (reference sequence). The CDR3 nucleotides read TGTGCCAGCAGCTTTGGGGGACTGTACGCCAGCTCCTACAATGAGCAGTTCTTC. This translates into CASSFGGLYASSYNEQFF.